The rows below give T cell receptor beta chains drawn from one sample of a study of technical replicates of blood from several donors. The method was immunoSEQ multiplex PCR; TCRdb's version includes in-frame clones alone and lacks a portion of them. The data hold some 48,000 clones, with 92% observed a single time. The sequenced sample consisted of PBMCs. These TCRs come from a human donor in good health. Some clones in this sample may be carry-over from other donors' samples. The CDR3 runs from the conserved cysteine through the conserved F or W. A D gene is named only where the DNA matches it firmly. A row's size may be missing; if present it is once, few, many or a size class.

cdr3_aa,cdr3_nt,clone_size,j_call,d_call,v_call
CASSNTGQGEAFF,TGTGCCAGCAGTAACACCGGACAGGGCGAAGCTTTCTTT,NA,TRBJ1-1,TRBD1,TRBV2
CAWSTGFPQPQHF,TGTGCCTGGAGTACGGGGTTTCCTCAGCCCCAGCATTTT,NA,TRBJ1-5,NA,TRBV30
CASSHGRAYEQYF,TGCGCCAGCAGCCACGGCAGGGCCTACGAGCAGTACTTC,NA,TRBJ2-7,NA,TRBV4-3
CASSLRTSSYNEQFF,TGTGCCAGCAGCTTAAGGACTAGCTCCTACAATGAGCAGTTCTTC,NA,TRBJ2-1,TRBD2,TRBV11-2
CASSATGPDTQYF,TGTGCCAGCAGCGCCACAGGGCCAGATACGCAGTATTTT,NA,TRBJ2-3,NA,TRBV9
CATWTGGRGANVLTF,TGTGCCACTTGGACAGGGGGGAGGGGGGCCAACGTCCTGACTTTC,NA,TRBJ2-6,TRBD1,TRBV5-6
CASSQEGTGPEKLFF,TGTGCCAGCAGCCAAGAGGGGACAGGGCCTGAAAAACTGTTTTTT,few,TRBJ1-4,TRBD1,TRBV6-1
CASSSDGGGEQYF,TGTGCCAGCAGCTCTGATGGGGGGGGCGAGCAGTACTTC,NA,TRBJ2-7,TRBD2,TRBV6-6
CASSYFTGPNTEAFF,TGTGCCAGCAGTTACTTTACAGGGCCGAACACTGAAGCTTTCTTT,NA,TRBJ1-1,NA,TRBV6-6
CASSVTPNYEQYF,TGTGCCAGTAGTGTGACACCTAACTACGAGCAGTACTTC,NA,TRBJ2-7,NA,TRBV19
CAWSVSGSGYTF,TGTGCCTGGAGTGTATCCGGGAGTGGCTACACCTTC,NA,TRBJ1-2,NA,TRBV30
CASSDLGGSNEQFF,TGTGCCAGCAGTGACTTGGGCGGGAGCAATGAGCAGTTCTTC,NA,TRBJ2-1,TRBD2,TRBV6-4
CASSADSSSYEQYF,TGTGCCAGCTCCGCGGACAGTAGCTCCTACGAGCAGTACTTC,NA,TRBJ2-7,NA,TRBV18
CSGRQGNIQYF,TGCAGCGGGAGACAGGGTAACATTCAGTACTTC,NA,TRBJ2-4,TRBD1,TRBV29-1
CASSLEPKGADIQYF,TGCGCCAGCAGCTTGGAGCCCAAGGGGGCGGACATTCAGTACTTC,NA,TRBJ2-4,TRBD1,TRBV5-1
CASVEHENTEAFF,TGTGCTAGTGTGGAGCATGAGAACACTGAAGCTTTCTTT,NA,TRBJ1-1,NA,TRBV12-5
CASSEFLAGGSYEQYF,TGTGCCAGCAGCGAATTCCTAGCGGGAGGGTCCTACGAGCAGTACTTC,NA,TRBJ2-7,TRBD2,TRBV11-2
CASSVWDSGNEQYF,TGTGCCAGCAGCGTATGGGACAGTGGGAACGAGCAGTACTTC,NA,TRBJ2-7,TRBD1,TRBV5-6
CASSRTGKSYEQYF,TGTGCCAGCAGCAGGACAGGGAAGTCCTACGAGCAGTACTTC,NA,TRBJ2-7,TRBD1,TRBV7-8
CASSQDAGNNEKLFF,TGCGCCAGCAGCCAAGATGCAGGGAATAATGAAAAACTGTTTTTT,few,TRBJ1-4,NA,TRBV4-3
CASSSGGNPNTEAFF,TGTGCCAGCTCCTCGGGAGGGAATCCGAACACTGAAGCTTTCTTT,NA,TRBJ1-1,NA,TRBV18
CASSLAGVSNQPQHF,TGCGCCAGCAGCTTGGCAGGGGTGAGCAATCAGCCCCAGCATTTT,NA,TRBJ1-5,NA,TRBV5-1
CASSEAQGMNTEAFF,TGTGCCAGCAGTGAAGCACAGGGCATGAACACTGAAGCTTTCTTT,NA,TRBJ1-1,NA,TRBV2
CASSLNSGRAANTGELFF,TGTGCCAGCAGCTTAAACAGCGGGAGGGCCGCGAACACCGGGGAGCTGTTTTTT,once,TRBJ2-2,TRBD2,TRBV7-3
CASSQDASGTHNEQFF,TGCGCCAGCAGCCAAGACGCCAGCGGGACCCACAATGAGCAGTTCTTC,NA,TRBJ2-1,TRBD2,TRBV4-3
CASGLSTNTGELFF,TGTGCTAGTGGTCTATCGACGAACACCGGGGAGCTGTTTTTT,NA,TRBJ2-2,NA,TRBV12-5
CASSHGTGTGYTF,TGCGCCAGCAGCCACGGGACAGGGACAGGCTACACCTTC,NA,TRBJ1-2,TRBD1,TRBV5-1
CASSMGQGRSYTF,TGTGCCAGTAGTATGGGACAGGGTCGAAGCTACACCTTC,once,TRBJ1-2,TRBD1,TRBV19
CASSFYNEQFF,TGTGCCAGCTCCTTTTACAATGAGCAGTTCTTC,NA,TRBJ2-1,NA,TRBV6-1
CASSLGGLITGELFF,TGTGCCAGCAGCTTAGGTGGGCTGATCACCGGGGAGCTGTTTTTT,NA,TRBJ2-2,NA,TRBV7-9
CAISESKQSGYTF,TGTGCCATCAGTGAGTCCAAACAGTCTGGCTACACCTTC,NA,TRBJ1-2,NA,TRBV10-3
CASSQQGSAEAFF,TGCGCCAGCAGCCAACAGGGGTCCGCTGAAGCTTTCTTT,NA,TRBJ1-1,TRBD1,TRBV5-1
CASSLGQRRDSPDEKLFF,TGTGCCAGCAGCTTAGGACAGCGGCGGGACAGCCCTGATGAAAAACTGTTTTTT,NA,TRBJ1-4,TRBD1,TRBV11-2
CASVRVEAETQYF,TGTGCCAGCGTAAGAGTTGAAGCGGAGACCCAGTACTTC,NA,TRBJ2-5,NA,TRBV7-8
CASSFLDRAREQYF,TGTGCCAGCAGCTTTCTGGACAGGGCTCGCGAGCAGTACTTC,NA,TRBJ2-7,TRBD1,TRBV5-8
CASSVDRGTQETQYF,TGTGCCAGCAGCGTAGACAGGGGAACTCAAGAGACCCAGTACTTC,NA,TRBJ2-5,TRBD1,TRBV9
CASSYSSNQPQHF,TGTGCCAGCAGTTACTCGAGTAATCAGCCCCAGCATTTT,NA,TRBJ1-5,NA,TRBV6-5
CASRLRSRGRWDF,TGTGCAAGTCGCTTAAGGTCGCGGGGCCGGTGGGATTTT,NA,TRBJ2-3,NA,TRBV12-2
CAWSASASNEQFF,TGTGCCTGGAGTGCTAGTGCTAGCAATGAGCAGTTCTTC,once,TRBJ2-1,NA,TRBV30
CASGTSGGNEQYF,TGTGCCAGCGGAACTAGCGGGGGAAACGAGCAGTACTTC,once,TRBJ2-7,TRBD2,TRBV6-5
CASSSRLAVYNEQFF,TGTGCCAGCAGCTCACGACTAGCCGTATACAATGAGCAGTTCTTC,NA,TRBJ2-1,TRBD2,TRBV11-3
CASSLGGLEYNEQFF,TGTGCCAGCAGCTTGGGGGGACTAGAATACAATGAGCAGTTCTTC,NA,TRBJ2-1,TRBD2,TRBV5-4
CASSLAGGSSQETQYF,TGTGCCAGCAGCCTCGCGGGAGGGTCCTCCCAAGAGACCCAGTACTTC,NA,TRBJ2-5,TRBD2,TRBV4-2
CASSLDRVNSPLHF,TGCGCCAGCAGCTTGGACAGGGTGAATTCACCCCTCCACTTT,NA,TRBJ1-6,NA,TRBV5-1
CATRLREGINEQFF,TGTGCCACCCGTTTACGGGAGGGCATCAATGAGCAGTTCTTC,NA,TRBJ2-1,TRBD2,TRBV6-4
CAWRRPSGGAVDTQYF,TGTGCCTGGAGACGGCCTAGCGGGGGGGCCGTAGATACGCAGTATTTT,NA,TRBJ2-3,TRBD2,TRBV30